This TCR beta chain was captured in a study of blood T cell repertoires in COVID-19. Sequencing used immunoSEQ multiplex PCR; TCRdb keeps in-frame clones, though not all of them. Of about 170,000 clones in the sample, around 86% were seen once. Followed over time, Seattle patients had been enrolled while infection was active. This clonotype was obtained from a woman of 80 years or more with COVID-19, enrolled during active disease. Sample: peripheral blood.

The CDR3 reads CARPTGPYNSPLHF. Written as DNA, the CDR3 is TGTGCCAGACCAACAGGTCCCTATAATTCACCCCTCCACTTT. The genes are TRBV6-5 and TRBJ1-6, with TRBD1 as a possible D gene (5 bases). From germline, CDR1 is MNHEY and CDR2 SVGAGI. This CDR3 is 14 amino acids long. The V and J ends lost 9 bases and 2 bases respectively, with 11 bases between them.